These 29 T cell receptor beta chains were all obtained from the same sample, sequenced in a study of T cell changes during pregnancy in multiple sclerosis (dated by TCRdb to about 2019). Library generation was performed with the immunoSEQ multiplex PCR assay. The table comes from immuneACCESS by way of TCRdb, which keeps in-frame sequences with V and J called. Part of the clones is missing from these tables; in studies checked, under half for an unresolved V gene and the rest for unknown reasons. The sample table contains some 69,000 clones; only one count was recorded for over 85% of them. The ten largest clones represent approximately 2.1% of the sample. Sequences were derived from peripheral blood, sampled in the second trimester of pregnancy. Receptors originate from a female donor in good health, enrolled as a control in a pregnancy study.

The chain is built from TRBV6-5 and TRBJ2-1; 8 bases align to TRBD1. Unmatched junction bases numbered 8, after V lost 6 bases and J lost 7 bases. The CDR3 runs 14 residues. Germline CDR1 and CDR2: MNHEY and SVGAGI. This CDR3 reads CASRRTGKGNEQFF. CDR3 DNA sequence: TGTGCCAGCAGACGGACAGGGAAAGGGAATGAGCAGTTCTTC.

This clone came up a few times. The chain uses TRBV12-5 and TRBJ1-1, with TRBD1 matching over 8 bases. CDR1 is LGHNT, CDR2 FRNRAP, per germline. This CDR3 has 13 residues. Trimming at V came to 6 bases and at J to 4 bases, leaving 4 bases not matched to a gene. The CDR3 DNA is TGTGCTAGTGGACAGGGGGGCCGCACTGAAGCTTTCTTT. It translates to CASGQGGRTEAFF.

This rearrangement joins TRBV9 to TRBJ2-1; 7 bases are shared with TRBD1. CDR3 length: 11 residues. V lost 7 bases to trimming and J lost 5 bases; unmatched junction nucleotides: 0. Looked up from germline, CDR1 is SGDLS and CDR2 is YYNGEE. The CDR3: CASGQDNEQFF. The CDR3 DNA reads TGTGCCAGCGGACAGGACAATGAGCAGTTCTTC.

The J gene is TRBJ2-1, the V gene TRBV15; 8 nucleotides match TRBD2. Trimming took 0 bases from V and 9 from J; bases not matched to a gene: 16. Looked up from germline, CDR1 is LNHNV and CDR2 is YYDKDF (reference sequence). The CDR3 is 18 residues long. CDR3 loop: CATSRDQGGGPRRSEQFF. The CDR3, as DNA: TGTGCCACCAGCAGAGATCAGGGCGGGGGGCCCCGGAGGAGTGAGCAGTTCTTC.

The chain has TRBV10-3 and TRBJ2-3, with D unresolved. The CDR3 loop spans 19 amino acids. Trimming pared 2 bases from V and 1 base from J, leaving 22 bases between. Germline CDR1 is ENHRY and CDR2 is SYGVKD. CDR3 sequence (DNA): TGTGCCATCAGTGAGATACGGTCAACCGCCCCGTCCCGCACAGATACGCAGTATTTT. This translates into CAISEIRSTAPSRTDTQYF.

This sequence joins TRBV9 and TRBJ2-5; D possibly corresponds to TRBD1 (7 bases). CDR3 length: 14 residues. The V end lost 0 bases, the J end lost 5 bases, and 11 bases lay between the germline ends. Per the germline V gene, CDR1 is SGDLS and CDR2 is YYNGEE. CDR3 sequence reads: CASSVASGGETQYF. CDR3 bases: TGTGCCAGCAGCGTAGCCTCAGGGGGGGAGACCCAGTACTTC.

The chain joins TRBV7-9 to TRBJ1-1, with D possibly TRBD1 on 5 matching bases. Trimming took 1 base from V and 1 from J, leaving 10 bases between them. Per germline, CDR1 SEHNR and CDR2 FQNEAQ (reference sequence). The CDR3 consists of 15 residues. In DNA form, the CDR3 reads TGTGCCAGCAGCTTAGAGGGGTGGAGGAACACTGAAGCTTTCTTT. Amino acids: CASSLEGWRNTEAFF.

J is TRBJ2-7 and V is TRBV27; 7 bases are shared with TRBD2. V lost 6 bases, J lost 3 bases, and 8 bases stayed unmatched. This CDR3 comprises 14 residues. CDR1 MNHEY and CDR2 SMNVEV come from the germline V gene (reference sequence). As DNA, the CDR3 is TGTGCCAGCAGACGGGGCGGGGGTTTCTACGAGCAGTACTTC. Residues: CASRRGGGFYEQYF.

The chain links TRBV19 to TRBJ2-1; no definite D call. The germline V gene encodes CDR1 LNHDA and CDR2 SQIVND (reference sequence). V was shortened by 5 bases and J by 2 bases, with 13 bases between the two germline ends. This CDR3 spans 15 amino acids. CDR3 region: CASSYRRGTYNEQFF. For the CDR3, the DNA is TGTGCCAGTAGTTATAGGCGCGGAACCTACAATGAGCAGTTCTTC.

The chain uses TRBV15 and TRBJ2-5; 11 bases are shared with TRBD1. The CDR3 extends over 15 amino acids. Trimming at V came to 3 bases and at J to 1 base, leaving 1 base not matched to a gene. The germline V gene encodes CDR1 LNHNV and CDR2 YYDKDF (reference sequence). The CDR3 nucleotides are TGTGCCACCAGCAGGGACAGGGGGCCCCAAGAGACCCAGTACTTC. Protein: CATSRDRGPQETQYF.

V gene TRBV18 combines with J gene TRBJ2-4; TRBD1 agrees at 7 bases. CDR1 and CDR2 (germline): KGHSH, LQKENI. The CDR3 runs 17 residues. J lost 0 bases, V lost 5 bases, and 10 bases had no gene match. The CDR3 loop is CASSSLQGTVAKNIQYF. The CDR3 DNA sequence: TGTGCCAGCTCATCCCTACAGGGGACCGTAGCCAAAAACATTCAGTACTTC.

V and J are TRBV28 and TRBJ2-7; D might be TRBD2 (7 bases). Germline loops: CDR1 MDHEN, CDR2 SYDVKM. This CDR3 is 16 amino acids long. Trimming took 4 bases from V and 0 from J, leaving 16 bases between them. This CDR3 is CASSSPGGQVSYEQYF. CDR3 nucleotide sequence: TGTGCCAGCAGTTCCCCCGGGGGGCAGGTCTCCTACGAGCAGTACTTC.

The table lists this clone with a count of one. The chain is built from TRBV27 and TRBJ1-1, with 7 bases identical to TRBD1. J lost 3 bases, V lost 7 bases, and 14 bases had no gene match. From germline, CDR1 is MNHEY and CDR2 SMNVEV (reference sequence). The CDR3 length is 16 residues. CDR3 in DNA: TGTGCCAGCACCCATCGTAAGGGACAGTCGGACACTGAAGCTTTCTTT. It translates to CASTHRKGQSDTEAFF.

This chain links TRBV5-4 with TRBJ1-3; 7 nucleotides agree with TRBD1. Germline CDR1 SGHNT, CDR2 YYREEE (reference sequence). J lost 0 bases, V lost 3 bases, and 6 bases had no gene match. The CDR3 has 16 residues. The CDR3 sequence is CASSSGQMSSGNTIYF. DNA for the CDR3: TGTGCCAGCAGCTCGGGACAGATGAGCTCTGGAAACACCATATATTTT.

The chain is built from TRBV30 and TRBJ1-2; 7 nucleotides match TRBD1. This CDR3 spans 15 amino acids. Germline CDR1 GTSNPN, CDR2 SVGIG (reference sequence). Losses at the gene ends were 3 bases for V and 2 bases for J; bases not matched to a gene: 9. The CDR3 coding sequence is TGTGCCTGGAGCCGCACTACAGGGGCAAACTATGGCTACACCTTC. Its translation is CAWSRTTGANYGYTF.

CDR3 residues: CAGGSGLTSGELFF. The CDR3 DNA reads TGTGCCGGAGGGTCGGGACTTACTTCCGGGGAGCTGTTTTTT. The chain joins TRBV19 to TRBJ2-2, with D perhaps TRBD2 (6 bases). V lost 11 bases, J lost 6 bases, and 19 bases lay in between. The CDR3 contains 14 residues. CDR1 and CDR2 from the germline V gene are LNHDA and SQIVND (reference sequence).

This clone was seen more than once but under ten times. The chain recombines TRBV25-1 with TRBJ2-5, with D tentatively TRBD2 (5 bases). V was pared by 0 bases and J by 5 bases, with 16 bases between. Looked up from germline, CDR1 is MGHDK and CDR2 is SYGVNS. The CDR3 runs to 16 residues. The CDR3 spells CASSEYRRGLEETQYF. CDR3 sequence (DNA): TGTGCCAGCAGTGAATATCGGCGAGGGTTGGAGGAGACCCAGTACTTC.

V and J are TRBV2 and TRBJ2-3; 8 positions agree with TRBD1. The ends lost 7 bases at V and 0 bases at J; junction bases unmatched: 15. Germline V gives CDR1 SNHLY, CDR2 FYNNEI. This CDR3 spans 18 amino acids. In DNA form, the CDR3 reads TGTGCCAGCACCAGAGACAGGGGATGGGGAACTAGCACAGATACGCAGTATTTT. Its translation is CASTRDRGWGTSTDTQYF.

The CDR3 DNA reads as TGTGCCAGCAGCCCGGGGGGGGGCCAAGAGACCCAGTACTTC. Translated, it gives CASSPGGGQETQYF. The chain employs TRBV6-1 and TRBJ2-5, with TRBD2 identical over 8 bases. CDR3 length: 14 residues. Germline values: CDR1 MNHNS, CDR2 SASEGT. J lost 1 base, V lost 6 bases, and 4 bases had no gene match.

The V call is TRBV7-2, the J call TRBJ2-7; D might be TRBD2 (7 bases). This CDR3 has 13 residues. Germline-derived CDR1 and CDR2 are SGHTA and FQGNSA. V gave up 6 bases and J gave up 6 bases, with 15 bases separating them. The CDR3 coding sequence is TGTGCCAGCAGGGAGGGGGGGGGCATCGAGCAGTACTTC. Protein: CASREGGGIEQYF.

This chain joins TRBV11-2 and TRBJ1-1; no clear D gene. The V gene's germline CDR1 is SGHAT and CDR2 FQNNGV. The CDR3 is made up of 14 amino acids. The V gene lost 0 bases and the J gene lost 8 bases, with 13 bases spanning the gap. CDR3 bases: TGTGCCAGCAGCTTAGATCCCCAGGCGACCGAAGCTTTCTTT. This gives the protein CASSLDPQATEAFF.

The V gene is TRBV4-3, the J gene TRBJ1-3; perhaps TRBD1 as D (6 bases). This CDR3 comprises 16 residues. CDR1 is LGHNA, CDR2 YSLEER, per germline. Trimming removed 2 bases from V and 0 bases from J, with 11 bases in between. The chain's CDR3 is CASSQKRDNSGNTIYF. CDR3 in DNA: TGCGCCAGCAGCCAAAAGAGGGACAACTCTGGAAACACCATATATTTT.

J is TRBJ1-6 and V is TRBV10-3; weak D call: TRBD1 (6 bases). CDR3 length: 14 residues. V shed 4 bases and J shed 9 bases, with 13 bases lying between them. Germline values: CDR1 ENHRY, CDR2 SYGVKD. DNA for the CDR3: TGTGCCATCAGTGGGGGGGGCCTTGGTTCACCCCTCCACTTT. Protein: CAISGGGLGSPLHF.

The J gene is TRBJ1-6, the V gene TRBV11-2; 8 nucleotides match TRBD1. Unmatched junction bases numbered 9, after V lost 5 bases and J lost 9 bases. This CDR3 has 15 residues. Germline V gene sequence: CDR1 SGHAT, CDR2 FQNNGV. The CDR3, as DNA: TGTGCCAGCAGCCTACTTGACAGGGGCGGTTCACCCCTCCACTTT. Its translation is CASSLLDRGGSPLHF.

V usage is TRBV6-1 and J usage is TRBJ2-1, with a tentative D call TRBD1 (7 bases). This CDR3 region has 13 residues. Between the trimmed V and J ends, which lost 6 bases and 6 bases, there was a span of 12 bases. The germline V gene has CDR1 MNHNS and CDR2 SASEGT. CDR3 sequence reads: CASRPQGGNEQFF. CDR3 sequence (DNA): TGTGCCAGCAGGCCCCAGGGGGGCAATGAGCAGTTCTTC.

This chain joins TRBV5-4 and TRBJ2-2, with TRBD2 matching over 11 bases. Germline V gene sequence: CDR1 SGHNT, CDR2 YYREEE (reference sequence). Trimming at V came to 3 bases and at J to 6 bases, leaving 7 bases not matched to a gene. This CDR3 comprises 16 residues. CDR3 amino acids: CASSSLAGGFAGELFF. CDR3 sequence (DNA): TGTGCCAGCAGCTCTCTAGCGGGGGGCTTTGCCGGGGAGCTGTTTTTT.

The rearrangement links TRBV5-4 to TRBJ2-2, with 9 bases identical to TRBD1. CDR3 length equals 16 residues. Trimming took 0 bases from V and 7 from J; bases not matched to a gene: 7. Germline assignment: CDR1 SGHNT and CDR2 YYREEE (reference sequence). The CDR3 sequence: CASSLVGTGYSGELFF. For the CDR3, the DNA is TGTGCCAGCAGCTTGGTTGGGACAGGGTATAGCGGGGAGCTGTTTTTT.

The chain couples TRBV11-2 to TRBJ2-2, with TRBD1 as a possible D gene (6 bases). Trimming took 2 bases from V and 4 from J, leaving 11 bases between them. This CDR3 comprises 15 residues. Germline CDR1 and CDR2: SGHAT and FQNNGV. The CDR3 bases are TGTGCCAGCAGCTTAAACAGGGCTACCACCGGGGAGCTGTTTTTT. The encoded protein is CASSLNRATTGELFF. Based on the CDR3 plus reference TRBV11-2 and TRBJ2-2, the full variable domain is EAGVAQSPRYKIIEKRQSVAFWCNPISGHATLYWYQQILGQGPKLLIQFQNNGVVDDSQLPKDRFSAERLKGVDSTLKIQPAKLEDSAVYLCASSLNRATTGELFFGEGSRLTVL.

The sample holds a few counts of this clone. The chain is built from TRBV7-9 and TRBJ2-7; 9 bases are shared with TRBD1. Germline V gives CDR1 SEHNR, CDR2 FQNEAQ (reference sequence). The CDR3 length is 13 residues. Losses at the gene ends were 6 bases for V and 2 bases for J; bases not matched to a gene: 2. CDR3 DNA: TGTGCCAGCAGAGGGACAGGGACCTACGAGCAGTACTTC. The encoded protein is CASRGTGTYEQYF.